This entry describes one T cell receptor beta chain. The antigen is not known. V lost 5 bases, J lost 6 bases, and 13 bases lay in between. Per the germline V gene, CDR1 is MNHEY and CDR2 is SVGAGI. The CDR3 spans 13 residues. Produced via immunoSEQ multiplex PCR; TCRdb's table is partial and in-frame only. The table lists 150,000 to 200,000 clones, around 94% of them singletons. This sample is drawn from a study of T cell responses to AZD1222 COVID-19 vaccine. Study-wide findings and caveats: Targeting of unmutated variant regions was reportedly seen in nearly half of spike-specific TCRs. None of the repertoires were sampled until the peak T cell response had passed. Receipt of two AZD1222 doses was followed by a rise in Spike-specific TCR breadth and depth. The donor group comprised mostly white British people and more females; the analysis possibly underestimated clonal diversity.

V gene TRBV6-5 combines with J gene TRBJ1-1, with D possibly matching TRBD1 (6 bases). The clonotype was recovered from an adult in good health. Material: peripheral blood, obtained on day 0 of AZD1222 vaccination. CDR3 sequence (DNA): TGTGCCAGCAGTCTAGGGGGGACCCCTGAAGCTTTCTTT. It is translated as CASSLGGTPEAFF.